The clone carrying this TCR beta chain has a handful of counts. Its antigen remains unknown. The germline gives CDR1 KGHSH, CDR2 LQKENI. CDR3 length equals 15 residues. Trimming removed 3 bases from V and 2 bases from J, with 14 bases in between. This sample is drawn from a study of T cells after yellow fever vaccination. Overall study results and limits: Clonotypes found in both CD4 and CD8 compartments made up a small share.

Template switching with 5'RACE generated the TCR cDNA and added a universal primer site and UMIs. TCRdb reanalysed the 5' RACE reads using MiXCR and keeps one entry per CDR3 protein. The data hold about 130,000 distinct CDR3 sequences, with 8% to 10% observed a single time. This receptor was taken from a man aged 18 to 29 who received the YFV17D yellow fever vaccine. Source: CD8+ T cells sorted from PBMCs, taken on the day of the yellow fever booster vaccination. The chain carries TRBV18 and TRBJ2-7; the D gene is possibly TRBD1 (6 bases). In nucleotides, the CDR3 is TGTGCCAGCTCACCTTACGACAGGTTAGCCTACGAGCAGTACTTC. It encodes CASSPYDRLAYEQYF.